The 2 T cell receptor beta chains listed next were all sequenced from one sample in a study of T-cell memory formation after mild COVID-19. Each CDR3 protein is one row after TCRdb ran MiXCR on the 5' RACE reads. The data show about half a million distinct CDR3 sequences, with around a sixth seen just once and 9% to 15% held by the top ten. The sequenced sample was PBMCs or a T cell subset sorted from them (not recorded which). These receptors all come from an adult woman who had mild COVID-19 (a few samples of this study predate the infection). Cell type and time point are not known.

This clonotype was counted between two and nine times. V gene TRBV6-2 or TRBV6-3 combines with J gene TRBJ1-2, with D hard to call. The V end was cut by 4 bases, the J end by 5 bases, with 17 bases between. The CDR3 is 15 residues long. Germline V gives CDR1 MNHEY, CDR2 SVGEGT. CDR3 sequence reads: CASSSEPLWLYGYTF. In DNA, the CDR3 is TGTGCCAGCAGTTCGGAACCCTTATGGCTGTATGGCTACACCTTC.

In this sample, this clonotype turned up a few times. The chain has TRBV20-1 and TRBJ2-1; 7 bases align to TRBD2. CDR1 and CDR2 from the germline V gene are DFQATT and SNEGSKA (reference sequence). V dropped 5 bases and J dropped 0; count of bases not matched to a gene: 7. CDR3 size: 15 residues. The CDR3 DNA reads as TGCAGTGCTCTATGGCGCGGGAGCTCCTACAATGAGCAGTTCTTC. Translated: CSALWRGSSYNEQFF.